Detailed here is one T cell receptor (beta chain). The antigen remains undetermined. The time point: week 35, safety follow-up. Doses of 300 ug of mutant IDH1 20-mer peptide were given with topical imiquimod. The data were taken from a study of a mutant IDH1 vaccine in newly diagnosed glioma. Study in general: Every participant had undergone radiotherapy, temozolomide, or both before, and most underwent both.

The assay was immunoSEQ multiplex PCR, and TCRdb's table has in-frame clones only and misses some. The sample lists more than 25,000 clones, more than 60% occurring once. Overall study results and limits: Induction of immune responses by the vaccine occurred in roughly 93% of patients.

The source material was PBMCs, sampled from a glioma patient whose treatment included an IDH1 peptide vaccine. The source of this sequence is a man over 45 with glioma.

The CDR3 DNA reads TGTGCCAGCAGCGTAGGAGAACCCACCGGGAGAGACATTCAGTACTTC. Amino acid sequence: CASSVGEPTGRDIQYF. This chain joins TRBV9 and TRBJ2-4; TRBD2 is a possible D gene (6 bases). Germline V gives CDR1 SGDLS, CDR2 YYNGEE. V dropped 0 bases and J dropped 8 bases, with 18 bases sitting between them. This CDR3 has 16 amino acids.